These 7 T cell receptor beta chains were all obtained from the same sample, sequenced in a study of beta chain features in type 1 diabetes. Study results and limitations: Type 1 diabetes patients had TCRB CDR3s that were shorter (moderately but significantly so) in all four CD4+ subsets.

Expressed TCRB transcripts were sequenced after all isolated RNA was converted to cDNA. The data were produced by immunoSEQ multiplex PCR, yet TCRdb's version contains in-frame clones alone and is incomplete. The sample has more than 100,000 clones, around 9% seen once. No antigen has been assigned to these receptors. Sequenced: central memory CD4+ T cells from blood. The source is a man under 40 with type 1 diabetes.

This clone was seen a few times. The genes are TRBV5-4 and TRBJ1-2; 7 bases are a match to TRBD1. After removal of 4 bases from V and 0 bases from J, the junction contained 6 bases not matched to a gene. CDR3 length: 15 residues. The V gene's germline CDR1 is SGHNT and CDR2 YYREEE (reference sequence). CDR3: CASSTDREANYGYTF. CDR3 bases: TGTGCCAGCAGCACCGACAGGGAAGCTAACTATGGCTACACCTTC.

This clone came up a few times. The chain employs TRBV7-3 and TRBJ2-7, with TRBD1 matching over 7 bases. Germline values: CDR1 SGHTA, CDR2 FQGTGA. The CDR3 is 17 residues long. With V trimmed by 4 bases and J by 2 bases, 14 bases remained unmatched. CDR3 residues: CASSSLNPRQGAYEQYF. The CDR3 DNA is TGTGCCAGCAGCTCTCTTAATCCGAGACAGGGAGCCTACGAGCAGTACTTC.

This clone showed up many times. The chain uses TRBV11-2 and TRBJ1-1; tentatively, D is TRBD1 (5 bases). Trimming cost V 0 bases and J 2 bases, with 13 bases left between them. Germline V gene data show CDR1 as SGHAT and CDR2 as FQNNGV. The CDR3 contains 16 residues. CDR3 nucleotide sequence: TGTGCCAGCAGCTTAGAAATGGGGCGCAAAAACACTGAAGCTTTCTTT. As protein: CASSLEMGRKNTEAFF. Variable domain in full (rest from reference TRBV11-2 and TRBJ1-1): EAGVAQSPRYKIIEKRQSVAFWCNPISGHATLYWYQQILGQGPKLLIQFQNNGVVDDSQLPKDRFSAERLKGVDSTLKIQPAKLEDSAVYLCASSLEMGRKNTEAFFGQGTRLTVV.

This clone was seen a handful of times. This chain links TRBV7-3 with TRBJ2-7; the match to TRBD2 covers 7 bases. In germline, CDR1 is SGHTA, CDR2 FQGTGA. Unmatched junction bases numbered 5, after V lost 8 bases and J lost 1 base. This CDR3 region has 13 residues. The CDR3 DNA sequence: TGTGCCAGCGCCATCGGGGGGTCCTACGAGCAGTACTTC. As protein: CASAIGGSYEQYF.

For the CDR3, the DNA is TGTGCCAGCAGCCAAGAGGCCGACAGGGCGGCATACAATGAGCAGTTCTTC. It codes for CASSQEADRAAYNEQFF. This chain connects TRBV4-2 to TRBJ2-1; TRBD1 matches 7 bases. The trim removed 0 bases at V and 4 bases at J, leaving 9 bases unmatched. This CDR3 spans 17 amino acids. The V gene's germline CDR1 is LGHNA and CDR2 YNFKEQ.

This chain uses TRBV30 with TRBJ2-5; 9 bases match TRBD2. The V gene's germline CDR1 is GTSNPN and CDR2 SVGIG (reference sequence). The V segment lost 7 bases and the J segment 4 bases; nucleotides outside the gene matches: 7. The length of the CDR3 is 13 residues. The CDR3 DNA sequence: TGTGCCTTTAGCGGGGGAGCGGGAGAGACCCAGTACTTC. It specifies CAFSGGAGETQYF.

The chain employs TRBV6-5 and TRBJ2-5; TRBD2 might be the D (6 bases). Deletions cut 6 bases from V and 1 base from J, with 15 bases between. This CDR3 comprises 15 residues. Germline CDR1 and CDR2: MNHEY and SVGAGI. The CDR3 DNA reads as TGTGCCAGCAGACGATCTGGGACTTTCCAAGAGACCCAGTACTTC. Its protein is CASRRSGTFQETQYF.